This passage covers 9 T cell receptor beta chains from one sample sequenced in a study of OX40 agonist ivuxolimab in advanced cancers. The library was made by the immunoSEQ multiplex PCR assay. In TCRdb, the immuneACCESS table is reduced to in-frame sequences with V and J assigned. These tables do not hold every clone; where another copy was compared, an unresolved V gene accounts for under half, and the others remain unexplained. Here the sample has about 51,000 clones; more than 65% occur a single time. Just over 3% of the sample goes to the ten largest clones. The source material was CD4+ or CD8+ T cells sorted from blood, sampled in a trial of the OX40 agonist ivuxolimab. Receptors originate from an adult with an advanced solid tumor such as melanoma, head and neck, liver or kidney cancer.

A single count supports this clone. This chain uses TRBV10-3 with TRBJ2-7, with D hard to call. Germline V gene sequence: CDR1 ENHRY, CDR2 SYGVKD. The CDR3 is made up of 13 amino acids. V was shortened by 0 bases and J by 3 bases, with 6 bases between the two germline ends. CDR3 sequence reads: CAISESILYEQYF. The CDR3 coding sequence is TGTGCCATCAGTGAGTCCATACTCTACGAGCAGTACTTC.

The rearrangement joins TRBV5-1 to TRBJ1-2; 11 bases are a match to TRBD1. The CDR3 consists of 14 residues. Trimming removed 7 bases from V and 4 bases from J; junction bases left unmatched: 6. Germline lookup yields CDR1 SGHRS and CDR2 YFSETQ. CDR3 DNA: TGCGCCAGCGGCGGGACAGGGGGTTCCTATGGCTACACCTTC. Its protein product is CASGGTGGSYGYTF.

The chain carries TRBV6-5 and TRBJ1-6; no clear D gene. The V gene's germline CDR1 is MNHEY and CDR2 SVGAGI. CDR3 size: 14 residues. V lost 3 bases, J lost 10 bases, and 13 bases lay in between. CDR3 sequence: CASSYVSSGSPLHF. The CDR3 DNA follows: TGTGCCAGCAGTTATGTTTCGTCGGGATCACCCCTCCACTTT.

The CDR3 here is CASSLARVGQPQHF. The CDR3 nucleotides are TGTGCCAGCAGCTTAGCCAGGGTTGGACAGCCCCAGCATTTT. V gene TRBV7-2 combines with J gene TRBJ1-5; D may be TRBD1 (5 bases). Trimming removed 0 bases at V and 7 bases at J, with 10 bases between. CDR3 length equals 14 residues. Germline V lookup: CDR1 SGHTA, CDR2 FQGNSA.

The V gene is TRBV6-1, the J gene TRBJ1-2; 7 nucleotides match TRBD1. CDR1 and CDR2 (germline): MNHNS, SASEGT. The CDR3 runs to 15 residues. Unmatched junction bases numbered 16, after V lost 8 bases and J lost 7 bases. The CDR3 coding sequence is TGTGCCAGCTTCACAGGGCAGGGGGATGGCGTTGGCTACACCTTC. Translated, it gives CASFTGQGDGVGYTF.

The rearrangement joins TRBV4-1 to TRBJ1-2; D unclear. CDR1 MGHRA and CDR2 YSYEKL come from the germline V gene. The CDR3 covers 13 residues. Trimming cost V 4 bases and J 8 bases, with 14 bases left between them. The DNA for the CDR3 is TGCGCCAGCAGCCTCGGGAGGGTGGGAGGCTACACCTTC. It specifies CASSLGRVGGYTF.

The gene calls are TRBV4-2 and TRBJ2-7; D may be TRBD2 (7 bases). V lost 3 bases to trimming and J lost 3 bases, with 21 bases between them. Germline V gene data show CDR1 as LGHNA and CDR2 as YNFKEQ. The CDR3 extends over 17 amino acids. CDR3 coding DNA: TGTGCCAGCAGCCAGCAAGACTCTGCGGGGGCCGACTACGAGCAGTACTTC. As protein: CASSQQDSAGADYEQYF.

This chain uses TRBV27 with TRBJ1-2, with 11 bases matching TRBD1. This CDR3 is built from 16 residues. The junction had 10 bases not matched to a gene; V was cut back by 5 bases and J by 5 bases. Germline values: CDR1 MNHEY, CDR2 SMNVEV (reference sequence). This CDR3 reads CASSNAGTGGPYGYTF. The CDR3 bases are TGTGCCAGCAGTAACGCCGGGACAGGGGGTCCATATGGCTACACCTTC.

The V call is TRBV7-8, the J call TRBJ1-5; 7 positions agree with TRBD1. The germline CDR1 and CDR2 sequences are SGHVS and FQNEAQ. The V gene end was trimmed by 4 bases and the J gene end by 5 bases; junction bases not matched to a gene: 8. The CDR3 has 15 amino acids. This CDR3 is CASSSQGGSHQPQHF. CDR3 coding DNA: TGTGCCAGCAGCTCCCAGGGGGGGTCACATCAGCCCCAGCATTTT.